What follows are 2 T cell receptor beta chains derived from one specimen sequenced in a study of T cell responses to AZD1222 COVID-19 vaccine. Generated by immunoSEQ multiplex PCR, the TCRdb table keeps only in-frame clones and is missing some. Here the sample spans about 160,000 clones, around 89% being singletons. Source: peripheral blood, taken 28 days after the second AZD1222 dose. The source of these receptors is an adult who received the AZD1222 COVID-19 vaccine.

This rearrangement joins TRBV6-5 to TRBJ1-2, with 9 nucleotides matching TRBD1. The CDR3 contains 14 residues. Trimming at V came to 6 bases and at J to 0 bases, leaving 2 bases not matched to a gene. Germline V gene lookup returns CDR1 MNHEY and CDR2 SVGAGI. The DNA for the CDR3 is TGTGCCAGCAGGGACAGGGGAACTAACTATGGCTACACCTTC. Amino acids: CASRDRGTNYGYTF.

The chain recombines TRBV2 with TRBJ1-2; maybe TRBD1 (5 bases). The V and J ends lost 7 bases and 0 bases respectively, with 21 bases between them. The CDR3 runs to 17 residues. CDR1 is SNHLY, CDR2 FYNNEI, per germline. For the CDR3, the DNA is TGTGCCAGCATAAAGGGGAGAACAGCCTCAGCTAACTATGGCTACACCTTC. Residues: CASIKGRTASANYGYTF.